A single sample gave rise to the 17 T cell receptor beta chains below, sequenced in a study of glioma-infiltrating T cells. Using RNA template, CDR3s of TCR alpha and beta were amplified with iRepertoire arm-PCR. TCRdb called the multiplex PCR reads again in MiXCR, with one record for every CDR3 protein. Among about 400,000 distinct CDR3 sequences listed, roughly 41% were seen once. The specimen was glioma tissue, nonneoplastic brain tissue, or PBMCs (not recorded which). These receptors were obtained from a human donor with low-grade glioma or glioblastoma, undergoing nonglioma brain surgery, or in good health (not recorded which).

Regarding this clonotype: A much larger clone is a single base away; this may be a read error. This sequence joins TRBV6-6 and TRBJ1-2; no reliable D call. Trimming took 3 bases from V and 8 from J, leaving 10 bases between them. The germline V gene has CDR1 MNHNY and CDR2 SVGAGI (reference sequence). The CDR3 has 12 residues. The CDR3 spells CASSYGRNGYTF. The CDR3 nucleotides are TGTGCCAGCAGTTATGGAAGGAACGGCTACACCTTC.

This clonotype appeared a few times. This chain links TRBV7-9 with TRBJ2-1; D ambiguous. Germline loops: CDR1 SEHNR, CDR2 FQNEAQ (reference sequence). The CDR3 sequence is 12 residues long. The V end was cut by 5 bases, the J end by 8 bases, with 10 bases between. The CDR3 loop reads CASSPGPDEQFF. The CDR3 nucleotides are TGTGCCAGCAGCCCAGGTCCGGATGAGCAGTTCTTC. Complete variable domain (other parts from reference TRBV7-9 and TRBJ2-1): DTGVSQNPRHKITKRGQNVTFRCDPISEHNRLYWYRQTLGQGPEFLTYFQNEAQLEKSRLLSDRFSAERPKGSFSTLEIQRTEQGDSAMYLCASSPGPDEQFFGPGTRLTVL.

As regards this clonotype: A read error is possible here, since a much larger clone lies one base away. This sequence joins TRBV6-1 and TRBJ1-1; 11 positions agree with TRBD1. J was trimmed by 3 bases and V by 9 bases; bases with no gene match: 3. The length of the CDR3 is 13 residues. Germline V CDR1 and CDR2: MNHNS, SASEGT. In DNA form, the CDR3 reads TGTGCCAGTGGGACAGGGGGGGACACTGAAGCTTTCTTT. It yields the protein CASGTGGDTEAFF.

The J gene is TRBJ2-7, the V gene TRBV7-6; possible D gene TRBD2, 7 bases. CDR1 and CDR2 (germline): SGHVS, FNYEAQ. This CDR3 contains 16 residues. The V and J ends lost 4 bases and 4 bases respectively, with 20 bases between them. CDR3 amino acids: CASSSQGGALPYEQYF. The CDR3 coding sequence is TGTGCCAGCAGCTCACAAGGGGGGGCGCTGCCGTACGAGCAGTACTTC.

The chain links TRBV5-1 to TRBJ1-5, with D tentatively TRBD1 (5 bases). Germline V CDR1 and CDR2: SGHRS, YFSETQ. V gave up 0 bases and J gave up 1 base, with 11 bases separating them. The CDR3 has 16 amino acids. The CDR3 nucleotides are TGCGCCAGCAGCTTGGTTGGGGGAGCGAGCAATCAGCCCCAGCATTTT. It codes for CASSLVGGASNQPQHF.

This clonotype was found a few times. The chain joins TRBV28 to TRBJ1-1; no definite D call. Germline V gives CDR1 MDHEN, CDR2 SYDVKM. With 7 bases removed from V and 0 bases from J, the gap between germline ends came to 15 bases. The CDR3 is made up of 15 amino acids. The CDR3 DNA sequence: TGTGCCAGCAATGCCGTAGGGAATATGAACACTGAAGCTTTCTTT. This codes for CASNAVGNMNTEAFF. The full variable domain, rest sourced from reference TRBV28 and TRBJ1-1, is DVKVTQSSRYLVKRTGEKVFLECVQDMDHENMFWYRQDPGLGLRLIYFSYDVKMKEKGDIPEGYSVSREKKERFSLILESASTNQTSMYLCASNAVGNMNTEAFFGQGTRLTVV.

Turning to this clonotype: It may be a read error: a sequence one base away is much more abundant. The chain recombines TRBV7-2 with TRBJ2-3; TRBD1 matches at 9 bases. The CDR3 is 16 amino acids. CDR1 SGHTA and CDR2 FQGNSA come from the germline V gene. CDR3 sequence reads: CASRQARDRVTDTKYF. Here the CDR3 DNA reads TGTGCCAGCAGGCAAGCCCGGGACAGGGTAACAGATACGAAGTATTTT.

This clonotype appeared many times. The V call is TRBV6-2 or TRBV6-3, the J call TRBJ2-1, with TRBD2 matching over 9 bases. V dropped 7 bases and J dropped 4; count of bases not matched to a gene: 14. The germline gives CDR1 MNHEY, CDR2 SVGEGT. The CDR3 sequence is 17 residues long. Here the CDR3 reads CASTTSAGLAVYNEQFF. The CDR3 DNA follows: TGTGCCAGCACTACCTCGGCGGGACTAGCAGTTTACAATGAGCAGTTCTTC.

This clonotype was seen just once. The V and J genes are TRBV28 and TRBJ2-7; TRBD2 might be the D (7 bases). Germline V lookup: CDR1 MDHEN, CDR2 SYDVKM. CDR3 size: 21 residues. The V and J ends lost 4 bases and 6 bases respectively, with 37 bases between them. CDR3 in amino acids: CASSSSNPGPRGRAGAAEQYF. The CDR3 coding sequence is TGTGCCAGCAGTTCCTCCAATCCCGGGCCCAGGGGTCGGGCGGGAGCGGCCGAGCAGTACTTC.

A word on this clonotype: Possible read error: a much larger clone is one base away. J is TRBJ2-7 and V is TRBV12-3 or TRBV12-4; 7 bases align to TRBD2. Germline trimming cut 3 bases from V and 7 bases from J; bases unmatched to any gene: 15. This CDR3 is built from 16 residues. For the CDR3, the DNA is TGTGCCAGCAGTTTCCATGTAGGACTAGTTGGCGATGAGCAGTACTTC. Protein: CASSFHVGLVGDEQYF.

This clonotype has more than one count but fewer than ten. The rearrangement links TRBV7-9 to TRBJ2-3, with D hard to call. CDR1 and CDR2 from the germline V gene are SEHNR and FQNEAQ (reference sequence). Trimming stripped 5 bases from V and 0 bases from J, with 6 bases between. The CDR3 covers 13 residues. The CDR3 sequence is CASSAASTDTQYF. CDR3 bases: TGTGCCAGCAGCGCCGCGAGCACAGATACGCAGTATTTT.

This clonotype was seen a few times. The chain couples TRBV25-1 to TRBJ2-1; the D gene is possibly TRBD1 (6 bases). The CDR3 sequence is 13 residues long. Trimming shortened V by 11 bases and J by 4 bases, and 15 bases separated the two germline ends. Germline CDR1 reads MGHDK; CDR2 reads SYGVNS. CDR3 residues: CAAKGQAYNEQFF. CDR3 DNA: TGTGCCGCCAAGGGACAAGCTTACAATGAGCAGTTCTTC.

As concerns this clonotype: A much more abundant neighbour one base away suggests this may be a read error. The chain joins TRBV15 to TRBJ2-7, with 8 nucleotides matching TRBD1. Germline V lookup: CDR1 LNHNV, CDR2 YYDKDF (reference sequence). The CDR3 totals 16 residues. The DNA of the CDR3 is TGTGCCACCGGCAGGGCCTCGTCGACAGGGGCCTACGAGCAGTACTTC. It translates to CATGRASSTGAYEQYF. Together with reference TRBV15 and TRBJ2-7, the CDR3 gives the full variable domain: DAMVIQNPRYQVTQFGKPVTLSCSQTLNHNVMYWYQQKSSQAPKLLFHYYDKDFNNEADTPDNFQSRRPNTSFCFLDIRSPGLGDTAMYLCATGRASSTGAYEQYFGPGTRLTVT.

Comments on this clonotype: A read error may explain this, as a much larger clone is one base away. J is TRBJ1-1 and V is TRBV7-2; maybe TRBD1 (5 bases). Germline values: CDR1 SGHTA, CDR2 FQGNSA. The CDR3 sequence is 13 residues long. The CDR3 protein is CASTSRANTGAFF. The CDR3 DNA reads TGTGCCAGCACCTCCAGGGCTAACACTGGAGCTTTCTTT.

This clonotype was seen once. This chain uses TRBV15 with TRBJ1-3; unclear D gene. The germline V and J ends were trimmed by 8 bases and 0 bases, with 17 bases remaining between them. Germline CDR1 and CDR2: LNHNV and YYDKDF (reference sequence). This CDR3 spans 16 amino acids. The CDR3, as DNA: TGTGCCACCGGAGCGGATTTTCTGAGCTCTGGAAACACCATATATTTT. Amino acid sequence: CATGADFLSSGNTIYF.

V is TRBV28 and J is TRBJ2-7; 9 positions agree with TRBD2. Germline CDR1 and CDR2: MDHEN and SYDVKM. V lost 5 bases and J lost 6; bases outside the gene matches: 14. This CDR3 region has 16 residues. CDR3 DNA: TGTGCCAGCAGTCCCTTCCCGGGTAGCGGGAGCCGCGAGCAGTACTTC. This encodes CASSPFPGSGSREQYF.

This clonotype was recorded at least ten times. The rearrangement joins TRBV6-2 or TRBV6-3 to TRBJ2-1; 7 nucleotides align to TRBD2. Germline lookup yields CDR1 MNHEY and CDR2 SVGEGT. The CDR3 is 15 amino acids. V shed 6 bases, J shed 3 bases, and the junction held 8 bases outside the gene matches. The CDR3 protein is CASSPFAGDYNEQFF. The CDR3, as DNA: TGTGCCAGCAGCCCCTTTGCGGGAGACTACAATGAGCAGTTCTTC.